The 19 T cell receptor beta chains below all came from one sample that was sequenced in a study of shared clonotypes between healthy human individuals. Produced via immunoSEQ multiplex PCR; TCRdb's table is partial and in-frame only. Of just over 2,000,000 clones detected, roughly 94% appear once; the ten largest clones hold approximately 0.13%. The sample taken for sequencing was naive CD4+ T cells sorted from blood. Described subset: CD45RA+ positively selected. The receptors here all came from a man between 18 and 29 years old in good health.

This clone was counted a single time. The gene calls are TRBV28 and TRBJ2-3; tentative D call: TRBD1 (6 bases). The V gene's germline CDR1 is MDHEN and CDR2 SYDVKM. The V end lost 6 bases, the J end lost 6 bases, and 13 bases lay between the germline ends. The CDR3 is 13 residues long. The CDR3 DNA follows: TGTGCCAGCAGACAAACAGGGACCGATACGCAGTATTTT. Protein: CASRQTGTDTQYF.

The chain links TRBV7-2 to TRBJ2-7; D is undetermined. The CDR3 totals 16 residues. Trimming cost V 0 bases and J 4 bases, with 16 bases left between them. CDR1 SGHTA and CDR2 FQGNSA come from the germline V gene. This CDR3 is CASSLAKGPAIYEQYF. DNA of the CDR3: TGTGCCAGCAGCTTAGCTAAGGGCCCCGCTATATACGAGCAGTACTTC.

This sequence joins TRBV25-1 and TRBJ2-1; either TRBD1 or TRBD2 may fit D (5 bases each). Between the trimmed V and J ends, which lost 1 base and 0 bases, there was a span of 16 bases. The CDR3 runs to 18 residues. CDR1 and CDR2 (germline): MGHDK, SYGVNS. The CDR3 nucleotides read TGTGCCAGCAGTGAATCCGCAGGAGGACACAGCTCCTACAATGAGCAGTTCTTC. This encodes CASSESAGGHSSYNEQFF.

The chain carries TRBV7-2 and TRBJ1-6, with D perhaps matching TRBD1 (5 bases). V lost 5 bases and J lost 14, with 22 bases in between. The CDR3 length is 15 residues. In germline, CDR1 is SGHTA, CDR2 FQGNSA. CDR3 amino acids: CASSLLEGRAWTLHF. The DNA for the CDR3 is TGTGCCAGCAGCCTCCTAGAGGGGCGAGCGTGGACCCTCCACTTT.

J is TRBJ2-2 and V is TRBV9; D remains ambiguous. The germline gives CDR1 SGDLS, CDR2 YYNGEE. V lost 0 bases to trimming and J lost 1 base, with 10 bases between them. This CDR3 is built from 16 residues. The CDR3 here is CASSVGVRQNTGELFF. The CDR3 DNA sequence: TGTGCCAGCAGCGTAGGGGTAAGGCAGAACACCGGGGAGCTGTTTTTT.

The genes are TRBV2 and TRBJ1-3; possible D gene TRBD1, 6 bases. Germline V lookup: CDR1 SNHLY, CDR2 FYNNEI. This CDR3 contains 15 residues. V shed 7 bases and J shed 0 bases, with 13 bases lying between them. This chain's CDR3 is CASKQGKSSGNTIYF. The CDR3 DNA is TGTGCCAGCAAGCAGGGGAAAAGCTCTGGAAACACCATATATTTT.

V and J are TRBV19 and TRBJ2-6; no firm D call. This CDR3 region has 14 residues. Germline CDR1 LNHDA, CDR2 SQIVND (reference sequence). Between the trimmed V and J ends, which lost 5 bases and 1 base, there was a span of 6 bases. The CDR3 region is CASSGVSGANVLTF. CDR3 in DNA: TGTGCCAGTAGTGGGGTGTCTGGGGCCAACGTCCTGACTTTC.

A word on this clone: A much larger clone lies one base from this, so it may be a read error. In the same sample, other DNA sequences code for this CDR3. The V call is TRBV5-1, the J call TRBJ1-6; maybe TRBD1 (6 bases). Germline loops: CDR1 SGHRS, CDR2 YFSETQ. This CDR3 region has 14 residues. Trimming removed 4 bases from V and 3 bases from J, with 8 bases in between. The CDR3 nucleotides read TGCGCCAGCAGCCCGGACAGCTATAATTCACCCCTCCACTTT. This encodes CASSPDSYNSPLHF.

Notes on this clone: This same CDR3 is encoded by further DNA sequences in the sample. The gene calls are TRBV18 and TRBJ2-7; 9 bases agree with TRBD1. Trimming took 3 bases from V and 2 from J; bases not matched to a gene: 2. Germline CDR1 and CDR2: KGHSH and LQKENI. The CDR3 extends over 14 amino acids. The CDR3 is CASSPDRGTYEQYF. The CDR3 bases are TGTGCCAGCTCACCGGACAGGGGCACCTACGAGCAGTACTTC. The full variable domain, rest sourced from reference TRBV18 and TRBJ2-7, is NAGVMQNPRHLVRRRGQEARLRCSPMKGHSHVYWYRQLPEEGLKFMVYLQKENIIDESGMPKERFSAEFPKEGPSILRIQQVVRGDSAAYFCASSPDRGTYEQYFGPGTRLTVT.

As regards this clone: The same CDR3 is also encoded by other DNA sequences in this sample. The genes are TRBV9 and TRBJ2-2, with unresolved D. In germline, CDR1 is SGDLS, CDR2 YYNGEE. The CDR3 is 15 amino acids. Deletions cut 0 bases from V and 0 bases from J, with 6 bases between. As DNA, the CDR3 is TGTGCCAGCAGCGTAGGAGGAGCGAACACCGGGGAGCTGTTTTTT. Amino acids: CASSVGGANTGELFF.

V usage is TRBV11-2 and J usage is TRBJ1-3; D unresolved. The CDR3 runs to 15 residues. Germline V gene data show CDR1 as SGHAT and CDR2 as FQNNGV. V shed 4 bases and J shed 0 bases, with 10 bases lying between them. The CDR3 bases are TGTGCCAGCAGCTCTAGGACCAGCTCTGGAAACACCATATATTTT. Translating it yields CASSSRTSSGNTIYF.

The J gene is TRBJ2-7, the V gene TRBV6-5; TRBD2 matches 10 bases. With 4 bases clipped from V and 3 bases from J, the junction kept 9 bases outside the gene matches. Germline V gene sequence: CDR1 MNHEY, CDR2 SVGAGI. This CDR3 comprises 16 residues. CDR3 in amino acids: CASSFSGTSVRYEQYF. The CDR3 DNA is TGTGCCAGCAGTTTCTCCGGGACTAGCGTTCGCTACGAGCAGTACTTC.

Details on this clone: In the same sample, other DNA sequences code for this CDR3. The rearrangement uses TRBV4-3 and TRBJ2-1; D perhaps matches TRBD2 (5 bases). Germline-derived CDR1 and CDR2 are LGHNA and YSLEER. The CDR3 has 15 residues. V was cut by 0 bases and J by 1 base, with 7 bases left in between. CDR3 sequence: CASSQEGGSYNEQFF. The CDR3 bases are TGCGCCAGCAGCCAAGAAGGAGGTTCCTACAATGAGCAGTTCTTC.

The genes are TRBV19 and TRBJ2-7; TRBD1 aligns across 7 bases. In germline, CDR1 is LNHDA, CDR2 SQIVND (reference sequence). With V trimmed by 5 bases and J by 2 bases, 6 bases remained unmatched. The CDR3 runs to 14 residues. The CDR3 is CASSWDRGPYEQYF. CDR3 DNA: TGTGCCAGTAGTTGGGACAGAGGGCCCTACGAGCAGTACTTC.

The chain has TRBV4-3 and TRBJ2-1; 8 nucleotides line up with TRBD2. V trimming: 1 base; J trimming: 1 base; junction bases outside the gene matches: 9. This CDR3 comprises 18 residues. In germline, CDR1 is LGHNA, CDR2 YSLEER. The CDR3 is CASSQVAQGLGSYNEQFF. DNA of the CDR3: TGCGCCAGCAGCCAAGTTGCCCAGGGACTAGGTTCCTACAATGAGCAGTTCTTC.

The genes are TRBV4-1 and TRBJ2-7; D possibly corresponds to TRBD2 (5 bases). The V gene lost 1 base and the J gene lost 4 bases, with 14 bases spanning the gap. The CDR3 runs to 15 residues. From germline, CDR1 is MGHRA and CDR2 YSYEKL. This chain's CDR3 is CASSQGVGVGYEQYF. The CDR3 DNA is TGCGCCAGCAGCCAAGGTGTCGGGGTGGGGTACGAGCAGTACTTC.

Only a few counts were recorded for this clone. Other DNA sequences in the same sample also yield this CDR3. The chain combines TRBV5-1 with TRBJ1-5; no clear D gene. This CDR3 region has 14 residues. The ends were cut back, 4 bases at V and 0 bases at J, with 8 bases in the middle. From germline, CDR1 is SGHRS and CDR2 YFSETQ. As DNA, the CDR3 is TGCGCCAGCAGCCCTGGTGCTAGCAATCAGCCCCAGCATTTT. Its protein is CASSPGASNQPQHF.

V usage is TRBV6-1 and J usage is TRBJ2-1; 7 bases map to TRBD2. CDR1 MNHNS and CDR2 SASEGT come from the germline V gene. Germline trimming cut 1 base from V and 8 bases from J; bases unmatched to any gene: 5. The CDR3 covers 14 residues. CDR3 residues: CASSEEAGVYEQFF. The CDR3 DNA sequence: TGTGCCAGCAGTGAAGAGGCGGGAGTGTATGAGCAGTTCTTC.

The chain combines TRBV28 with TRBJ2-7; TRBD1 is a possible D gene (5 bases). CDR3 length: 13 residues. The V end was cut by 2 bases, the J end by 5 bases, with 10 bases between. CDR1 is MDHEN and CDR2 is SYDVKM in the germline V gene. This CDR3 reads CASSLQGINEQYF. The CDR3 region has the DNA TGTGCCAGCAGTTTACAGGGTATCAACGAGCAGTACTTC.